This section outlines one TCR beta chain sequence together with its context. Antigen unknown. The data belong to a study of CD8+CD57+ T cells in acquired aplastic anemia. Profiling that covered TCR beta VDJ and CDR3 relied on genomic DNA as its template. TCRdb reanalysed the reads using MiXCR and keeps one entry per CDR3 protein. The sample holds roughly 63,000 distinct CDR3 sequences; 54% are singletons and the top ten take about 9%. Trimming at V came to 0 bases and at J to 4 bases, leaving 2 bases not matched to a gene. Germline V gene data show CDR1 as MNHEY and CDR2 as SMNVEV (reference sequence). The CDR3 loop spans 16 amino acids. Study-level points and caveats: The number of CD8+ CDR3 sequences shared by patients and controls was approximately 31.

The genes are TRBV27 and TRBJ2-3, with 12 bases aligning to TRBD2. Sequencing was done on a sample of sorted CD4+, CD8+, or CD8+CD57+ T cells (not recorded which) from PBMCs. The origin of this receptor is a human donor in good health, serving as a control. CDR3 region: CASSLSLAGGADTQYF. Written as DNA, the CDR3 is TGTGCCAGCAGTTTATCTCTAGCGGGAGGGGCAGATACGCAGTATTTT.